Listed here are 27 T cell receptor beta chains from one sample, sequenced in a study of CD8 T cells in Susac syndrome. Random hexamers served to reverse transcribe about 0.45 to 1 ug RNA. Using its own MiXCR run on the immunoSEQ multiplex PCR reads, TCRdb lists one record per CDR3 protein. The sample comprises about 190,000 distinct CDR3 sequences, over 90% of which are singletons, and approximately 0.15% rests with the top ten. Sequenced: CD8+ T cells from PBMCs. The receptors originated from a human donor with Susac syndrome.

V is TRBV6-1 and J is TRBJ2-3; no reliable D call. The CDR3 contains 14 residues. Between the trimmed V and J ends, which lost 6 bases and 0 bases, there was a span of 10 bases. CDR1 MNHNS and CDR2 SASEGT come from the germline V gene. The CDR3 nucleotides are TGTGCCAGCAGAGTCGGCCCAAGCACAGATACGCAGTATTTT. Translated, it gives CASRVGPSTDTQYF.

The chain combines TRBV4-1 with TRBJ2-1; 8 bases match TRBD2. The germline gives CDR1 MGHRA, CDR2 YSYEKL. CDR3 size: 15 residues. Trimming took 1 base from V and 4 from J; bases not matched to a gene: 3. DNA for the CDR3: TGCGCCAGCAGCCAAGTACTAGCGGATTACAATGAGCAGTTCTTC. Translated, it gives CASSQVLADYNEQFF.

This CDR3 reads CASSSLLSYEQFF. The DNA of the CDR3 is TGTGCCAGCAGCTCGCTTCTTTCCTATGAGCAGTTCTTC. The chain uses TRBV7-2 and TRBJ2-1; no clear D. The CDR3 extends over 13 amino acids. Per germline, CDR1 SGHTA and CDR2 FQGNSA. Trimming shortened V by 4 bases and J by 8 bases, and 12 bases separated the two germline ends.

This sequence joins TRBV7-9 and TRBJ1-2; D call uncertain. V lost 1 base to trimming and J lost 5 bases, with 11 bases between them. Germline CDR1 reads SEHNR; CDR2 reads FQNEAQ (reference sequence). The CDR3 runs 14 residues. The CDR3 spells CASSLGLFRYGYTF. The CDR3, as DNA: TGTGCCAGCAGCTTAGGTCTCTTTAGATATGGCTACACCTTC.

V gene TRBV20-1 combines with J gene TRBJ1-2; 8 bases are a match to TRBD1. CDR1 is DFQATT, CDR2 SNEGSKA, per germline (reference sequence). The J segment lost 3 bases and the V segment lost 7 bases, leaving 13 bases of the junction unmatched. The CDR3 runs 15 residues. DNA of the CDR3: TGCAGTGGGGCCTCCCAGGGGGCCGGCGACTATGGCTACACCTTC. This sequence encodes CSGASQGAGDYGYTF.

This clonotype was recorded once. The CDR3 sequence: CASRNRDHPTGELFF. As DNA, the CDR3 is TGTGCCAGCAGAAACCGGGACCACCCGACCGGGGAGCTGTTTTTT. The chain recombines TRBV12-3 or TRBV12-4 with TRBJ2-2; D is possibly TRBD1 or TRBD2 (5 bases each). The CDR3 covers 15 residues. The V end was cut by 6 bases, the J end by 5 bases, with 16 bases between.

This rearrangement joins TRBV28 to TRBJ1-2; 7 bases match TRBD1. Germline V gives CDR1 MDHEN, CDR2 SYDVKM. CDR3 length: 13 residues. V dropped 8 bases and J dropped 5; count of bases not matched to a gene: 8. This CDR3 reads CASGGQRVYGYTF. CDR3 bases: TGTGCCAGCGGGGGACAGAGAGTTTATGGCTACACCTTC.

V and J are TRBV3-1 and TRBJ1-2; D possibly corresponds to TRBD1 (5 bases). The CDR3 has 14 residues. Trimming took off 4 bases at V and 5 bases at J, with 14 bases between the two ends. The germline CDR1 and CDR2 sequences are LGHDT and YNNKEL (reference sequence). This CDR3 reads CASSPGGAVYGYTF. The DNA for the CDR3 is TGTGCCAGCAGCCCCGGCGGGGCCGTATATGGCTACACCTTC.

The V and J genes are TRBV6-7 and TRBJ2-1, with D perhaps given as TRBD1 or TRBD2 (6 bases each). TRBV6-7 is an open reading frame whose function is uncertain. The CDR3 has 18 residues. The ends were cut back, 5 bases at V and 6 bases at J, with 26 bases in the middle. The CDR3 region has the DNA TGTGCCAGCAGTCCCGGGACACATGTGTCTAGCGCCTTCAATGAGCAGTTCTTC. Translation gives CASSPGTHVSSAFNEQFF.

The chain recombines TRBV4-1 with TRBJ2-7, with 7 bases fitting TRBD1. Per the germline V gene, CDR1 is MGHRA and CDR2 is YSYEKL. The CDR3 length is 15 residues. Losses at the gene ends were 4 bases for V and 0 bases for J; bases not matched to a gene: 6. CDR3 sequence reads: CASSPLGQASYEQYF. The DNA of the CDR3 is TGCGCCAGCAGCCCCCTAGGACAGGCCTCCTACGAGCAGTACTTC.

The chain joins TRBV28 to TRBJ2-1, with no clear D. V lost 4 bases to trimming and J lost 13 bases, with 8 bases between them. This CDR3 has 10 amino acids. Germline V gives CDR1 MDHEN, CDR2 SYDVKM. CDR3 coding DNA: TGTGCCAGCAGTTCCCCGTATCAGTTCTTC. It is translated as CASSSPYQFF.

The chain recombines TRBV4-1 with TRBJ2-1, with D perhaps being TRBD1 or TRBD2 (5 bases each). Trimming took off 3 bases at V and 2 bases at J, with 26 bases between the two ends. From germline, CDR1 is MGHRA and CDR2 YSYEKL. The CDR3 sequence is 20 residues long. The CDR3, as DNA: TGCGCCAGCAGCCACCTGCCGCCCGGGACGGAAGCGTATACCTACAATGAGCAGTTCTTC. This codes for CASSHLPPGTEAYTYNEQFF.

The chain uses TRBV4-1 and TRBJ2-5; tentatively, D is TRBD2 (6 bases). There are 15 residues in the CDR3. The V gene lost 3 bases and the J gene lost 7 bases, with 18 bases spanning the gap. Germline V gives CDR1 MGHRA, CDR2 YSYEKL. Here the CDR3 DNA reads TGCGCCAGCAGCCATTTCGGCGGGGAGGTTGGGACCCAGTACTTC. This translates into CASSHFGGEVGTQYF.

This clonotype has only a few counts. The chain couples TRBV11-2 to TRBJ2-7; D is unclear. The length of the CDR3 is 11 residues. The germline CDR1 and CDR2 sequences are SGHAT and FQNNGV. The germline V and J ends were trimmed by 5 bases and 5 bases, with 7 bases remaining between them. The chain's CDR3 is CASSPAHEQYF. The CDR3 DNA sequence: TGTGCCAGCAGCCCGGCCCACGAGCAGTACTTC.

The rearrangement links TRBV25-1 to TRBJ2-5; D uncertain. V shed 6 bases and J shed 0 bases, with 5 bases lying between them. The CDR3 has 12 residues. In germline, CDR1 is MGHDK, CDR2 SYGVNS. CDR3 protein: CASRGNQETQYF. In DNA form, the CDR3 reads TGTGCCAGCAGGGGCAACCAAGAGACCCAGTACTTC.

This CDR3 reads CASSDNRDGYTF. The CDR3 bases are TGTGCCAGCAGCGATAACAGGGATGGCTACACCTTC. The chain couples TRBV9 to TRBJ1-2, with D tentatively TRBD1 (6 bases). The germline V and J ends were trimmed by 3 bases and 6 bases, with 9 bases remaining between them. This CDR3 spans 12 amino acids. Germline values: CDR1 SGDLS, CDR2 YYNGEE. The whole variable domain, remainder taken from reference TRBV9 and TRBJ1-2, is DSGVTQTPKHLITATGQRVTLRCSPRSGDLSVYWYQQSLDQGLQFLIQYYNGEERAKGNILERFSAQQFPDLHSELNLSSLELGDSALYFCASSDNRDGYTFGSGTRLTVV.

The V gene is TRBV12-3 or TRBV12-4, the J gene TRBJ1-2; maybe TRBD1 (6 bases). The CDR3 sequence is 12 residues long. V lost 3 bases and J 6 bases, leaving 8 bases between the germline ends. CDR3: CASSFQGHGYTF. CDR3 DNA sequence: TGTGCCAGCAGTTTCCAGGGGCATGGCTACACCTTC.

CDR3 protein: CATSRVGFTDTQYF. The CDR3 coding sequence is TGTGCCACCAGCAGAGTGGGGTTCACAGATACGCAGTATTTT. The genes are TRBV15 and TRBJ2-3; D is unresolved. CDR3 size: 14 residues. Germline CDR1 is LNHNV and CDR2 is YYDKDF (reference sequence). Between the trimmed V and J ends, which lost 1 base and 2 bases, there was a span of 7 bases. Based on the CDR3 plus reference TRBV15 and TRBJ2-3, the full variable domain is DAMVIQNPRYQVTQFGKPVTLSCSQTLNHNVMYWYQQKSSQAPKLLFHYYDKDFNNEADTPDNFQSRRPNTSFCFLDIRSPGLGDTAMYLCATSRVGFTDTQYFGPGTRLTVL.

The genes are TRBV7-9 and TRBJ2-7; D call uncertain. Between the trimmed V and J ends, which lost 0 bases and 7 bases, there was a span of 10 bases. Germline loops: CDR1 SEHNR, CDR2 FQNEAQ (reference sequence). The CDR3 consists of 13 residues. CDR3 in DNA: TGTGCCAGCAGCTTAGCCGGAGCTGTGGAGCAGTACTTC. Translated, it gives CASSLAGAVEQYF.

CDR3 in DNA: TGCAGCGGGCGACAGGGGGCGGATGGCTACACCTTC. Translation: CSGRQGADGYTF. This chain joins TRBV29-1 and TRBJ1-2; 10 bases align to TRBD1. CDR3 length: 12 amino acids. The V and J ends lost 7 bases and 6 bases, in that order; junction bases with no gene match: 5. Germline V CDR1 and CDR2: SQVTM, ANQGSEA.

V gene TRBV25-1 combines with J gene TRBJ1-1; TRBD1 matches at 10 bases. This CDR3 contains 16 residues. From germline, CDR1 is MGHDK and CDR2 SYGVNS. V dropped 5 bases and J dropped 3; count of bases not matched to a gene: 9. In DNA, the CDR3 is TGTGCCAGCAGTCACGGGACAGGGGTTTGGGACACTGAAGCTTTCTTT. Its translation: CASSHGTGVWDTEAFF.

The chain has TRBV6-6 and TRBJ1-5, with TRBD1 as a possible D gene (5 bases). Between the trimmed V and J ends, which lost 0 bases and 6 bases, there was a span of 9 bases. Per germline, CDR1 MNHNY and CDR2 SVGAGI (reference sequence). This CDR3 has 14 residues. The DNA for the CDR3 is TGTGCCAGCAGTTACTCGGCGGGGACTCAGCCCCAGCATTTT. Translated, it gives CASSYSAGTQPQHF.

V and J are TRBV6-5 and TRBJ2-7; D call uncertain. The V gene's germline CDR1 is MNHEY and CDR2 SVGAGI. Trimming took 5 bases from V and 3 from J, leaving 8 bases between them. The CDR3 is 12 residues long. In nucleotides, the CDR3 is TGTGCCAGCAGTGACGGGTTCTACGAGCAGTACTTC. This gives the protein CASSDGFYEQYF.

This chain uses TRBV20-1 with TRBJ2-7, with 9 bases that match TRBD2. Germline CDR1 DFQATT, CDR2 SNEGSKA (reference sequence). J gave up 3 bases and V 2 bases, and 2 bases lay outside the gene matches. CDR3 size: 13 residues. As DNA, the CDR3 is TGCAGTGCTAGAATGCGGGAGGGCTACGAGCAGTACTTC. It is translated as CSARMREGYEQYF.

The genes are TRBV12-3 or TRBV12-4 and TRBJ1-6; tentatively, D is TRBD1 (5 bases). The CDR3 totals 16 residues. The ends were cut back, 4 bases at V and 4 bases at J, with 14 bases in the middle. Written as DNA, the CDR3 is TGTGCCAGCAGTTCTAGGGGTGGCAGATATAATTCACCCCTCCACTTT. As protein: CASSSRGGRYNSPLHF.

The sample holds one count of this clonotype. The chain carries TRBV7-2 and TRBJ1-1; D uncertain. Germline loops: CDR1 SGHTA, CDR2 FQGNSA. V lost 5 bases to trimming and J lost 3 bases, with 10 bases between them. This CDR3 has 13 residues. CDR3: CASSLIQDTEAFF. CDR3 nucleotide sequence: TGTGCCAGCAGCCTTATTCAGGACACTGAAGCTTTCTTT. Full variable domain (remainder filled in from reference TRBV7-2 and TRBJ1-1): GAGVSQSPSNKVTEKGKDVELRCDPISGHTALYWYRQSLGQGLEFLIYFQGNSAPDKSGLPSDRFSAERTGGSVSTLTIQRTQQEDSAVYLCASSLIQDTEAFFGQGTRLTVV.

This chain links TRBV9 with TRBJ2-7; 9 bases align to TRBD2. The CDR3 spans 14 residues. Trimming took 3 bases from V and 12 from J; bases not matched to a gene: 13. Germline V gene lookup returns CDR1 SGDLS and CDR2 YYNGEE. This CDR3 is CASSAAGTSKEAYF. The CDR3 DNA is TGTGCCAGCAGCGCGGCCGGGACTAGCAAGGAGGCGTACTTC. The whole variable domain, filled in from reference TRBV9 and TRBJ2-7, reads DSGVTQTPKHLITATGQRVTLRCSPRSGDLSVYWYQQSLDQGLQFLIQYYNGEERAKGNILERFSAQQFPDLHSELNLSSLELGDSALYFCASSAAGTSKEAYFGPGTRLTVT.